This T cell receptor (beta chain) stems from a study of Ad26.COV2.S vaccination and SARS-CoV-2 variants. This clone was counted a single time. Profiling relied on immunoSEQ multiplex PCR, and the TCRdb table lists in-frame clones only, not all of them. The sample has more than 350,000 clones, approximately 92% seen once. This CDR3 has 11 amino acids. V shed 5 bases and J shed 3 bases, with 7 bases lying between them. Germline V gives CDR1 DFQATT, CDR2 SNEGSKA (reference sequence). The treatment is: about 20 received Ad26.COV2.S at low or high dose, single or two shots; several received placebo; per-sample allocation not given. Sampling occurred on day 63 after the first vaccine or placebo injection.

The sequence was obtained from a person between 18 and 65 years old who received the Ad26.COV2.S COVID-19 vaccine or a placebo. Sequenced material: peripheral blood, taken in a trial of Ad26.COV2.S vaccine versus placebo. The chain recombines TRBV20-1 with TRBJ2-5; D gene ambiguous. The CDR3 region has the DNA TGCAGTGCTCTCATAAAAGAGACCCAGTACTTC. Amino acids: CSALIKETQYF.